This passage covers 3 T cell receptor beta chains from one sample sequenced in a study of blood T cell repertoires in COVID-19. Profiled with immunoSEQ multiplex PCR; TCRdb holds only in-frame clones, not every one. The data show about 100,000 clones, 70% to 90% seen once. Sequencing was carried out using PBMCs or T cells enriched from blood (not recorded which). The origin of the receptors is a woman aged 50 to 65 who had recovered from COVID-19.

This clone was observed a few times. V is TRBV28 and J is TRBJ2-1; tentatively, D is TRBD2 (5 bases). The CDR3 totals 14 residues. V was pared by 6 bases and J by 6 bases, with 15 bases between. Germline V gives CDR1 MDHEN, CDR2 SYDVKM. CDR3 DNA sequence: TGTGCCAGCAGAAGCAGGACTCGAACCAATGAGCAGTTCTTC. Its translation: CASRSRTRTNEQFF. Full variable domain (outside the CDR3, taken from reference TRBV28 and TRBJ2-1): DVKVTQSSRYLVKRTGEKVFLECVQDMDHENMFWYRQDPGLGLRLIYFSYDVKMKEKGDIPEGYSVSREKKERFSLILESASTNQTSMYLCASRSRTRTNEQFFGPGTRLTVL.

This rearrangement joins TRBV25-1 to TRBJ2-2; D might be TRBD2 (5 bases). Germline lookup yields CDR1 MGHDK and CDR2 SYGVNS. Trimming removed 7 bases from V and 1 base from J, with 13 bases in between. The CDR3 contains 15 residues. CDR3 loop: CASMSSRLNTGELFF. The CDR3 coding sequence is TGTGCCAGCATGTCTAGCCGCCTGAACACCGGGGAGCTGTTTTTT.

The chain is built from TRBV5-4 and TRBJ1-5, with TRBD1 identical over 7 bases. The J segment lost 4 bases and the V segment lost 0 bases, leaving 4 bases of the junction unmatched. The CDR3 consists of 15 residues. CDR1 is SGHNT, CDR2 YYREEE, per germline (reference sequence). In DNA, the CDR3 is TGTGCCAGCAGCTTGGGCGGGACAGATAATCAGCCCCAGCATTTT. It specifies CASSLGGTDNQPQHF.